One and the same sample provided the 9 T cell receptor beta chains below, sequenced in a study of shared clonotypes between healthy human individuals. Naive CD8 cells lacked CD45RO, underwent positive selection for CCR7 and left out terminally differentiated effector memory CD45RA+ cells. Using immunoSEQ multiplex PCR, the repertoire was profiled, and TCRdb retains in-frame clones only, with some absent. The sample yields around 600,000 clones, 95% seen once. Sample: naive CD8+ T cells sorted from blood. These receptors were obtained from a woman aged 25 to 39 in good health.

The CDR3 here is CASSHGTDGYTF. The CDR3 region has the DNA TGTGCCAGCAGTCATGGGACGGATGGCTACACCTTC. J is TRBJ1-2 and V is TRBV27, with D possibly being TRBD1 (5 bases). The CDR3 has 12 amino acids. The V end was cut by 5 bases, the J end by 6 bases, with 10 bases between. Germline CDR1 MNHEY, CDR2 SMNVEV (reference sequence).

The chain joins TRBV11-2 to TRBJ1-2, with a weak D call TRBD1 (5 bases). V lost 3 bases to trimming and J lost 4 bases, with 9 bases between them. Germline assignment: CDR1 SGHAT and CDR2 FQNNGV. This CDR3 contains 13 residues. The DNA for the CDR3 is TGTGCCAGCAGCTTTGCAGGGACCTATGGCTACACCTTC. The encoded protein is CASSFAGTYGYTF.

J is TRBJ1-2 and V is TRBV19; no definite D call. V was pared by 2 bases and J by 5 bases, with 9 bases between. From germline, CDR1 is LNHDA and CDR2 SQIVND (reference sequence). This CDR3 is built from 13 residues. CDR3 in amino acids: CASSIKPVYGYTF. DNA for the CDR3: TGTGCCAGTAGTATAAAGCCGGTATATGGCTACACCTTC.

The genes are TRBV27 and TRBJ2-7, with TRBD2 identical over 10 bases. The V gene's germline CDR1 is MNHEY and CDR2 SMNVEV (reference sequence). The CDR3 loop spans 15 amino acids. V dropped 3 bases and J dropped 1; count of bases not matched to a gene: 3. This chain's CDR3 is CASSFLAGASYEQYF. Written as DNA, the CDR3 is TGTGCCAGCAGTTTTCTAGCGGGAGCATCCTACGAGCAGTACTTC.

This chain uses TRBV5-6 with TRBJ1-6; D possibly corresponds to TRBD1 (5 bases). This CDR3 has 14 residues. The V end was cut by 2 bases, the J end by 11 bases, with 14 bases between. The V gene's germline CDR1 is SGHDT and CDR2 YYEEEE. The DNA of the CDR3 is TGTGCCAGCAGCTTCGGGCAGGGCAGTCCACCCCTCCACTTT. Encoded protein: CASSFGQGSPPLHF. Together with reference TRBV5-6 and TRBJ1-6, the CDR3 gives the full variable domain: DAGVTQSPTHLIKTRGQQVTLRCSPKSGHDTVSWYQQALGQGPQFIFQYYEEEERQRGNFPDRFSGHQFPNYSSELNVNALLLGDSALYLCASSFGQGSPPLHFGNGTRLTVT.

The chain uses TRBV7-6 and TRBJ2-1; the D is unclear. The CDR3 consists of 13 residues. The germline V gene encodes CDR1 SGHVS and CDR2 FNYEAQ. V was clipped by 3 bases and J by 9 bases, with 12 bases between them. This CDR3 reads CASSLESQVEQFF. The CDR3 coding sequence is TGTGCCAGCAGCTTGGAGTCGCAGGTTGAGCAGTTCTTC.

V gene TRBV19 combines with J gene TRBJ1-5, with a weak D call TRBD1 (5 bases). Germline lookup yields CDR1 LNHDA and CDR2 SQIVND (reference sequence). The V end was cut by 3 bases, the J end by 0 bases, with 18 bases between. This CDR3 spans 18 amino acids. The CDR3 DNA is TGTGCCAGTAGTATCCTCGGGACCGGACGTTATAGCAATCAGCCCCAGCATTTT. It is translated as CASSILGTGRYSNQPQHF. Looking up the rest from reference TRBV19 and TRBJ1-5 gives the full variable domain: DGGITQSPKYLFRKEGQNVTLSCEQNLNHDAMYWYRQDPGQGLRLIYYSQIVNDFQKGDIAEGYSVSREKKESFPLTVTSAQKNPTAFYLCASSILGTGRYSNQPQHFGDGTRLSIL.

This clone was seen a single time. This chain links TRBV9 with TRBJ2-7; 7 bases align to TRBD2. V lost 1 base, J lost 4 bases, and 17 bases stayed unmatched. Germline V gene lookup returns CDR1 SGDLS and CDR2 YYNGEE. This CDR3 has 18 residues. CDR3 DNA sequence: TGTGCCAGCAGCGTACTACCGGTGGCGGGAGAGGGTGTGTACGAGCAGTACTTC. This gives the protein CASSVLPVAGEGVYEQYF.

CDR3 region: CASSSTESSNQPQHF. The CDR3 DNA reads as TGTGCCAGCAGCAGCACAGAAAGTAGCAATCAGCCCCAGCATTTT. The rearrangement joins TRBV7-9 to TRBJ1-5; D is uncertain. V was clipped by 5 bases and J by 0 bases, with 11 bases between them. Germline CDR1 and CDR2: SEHNR and FQNEAQ (reference sequence). The CDR3 has 15 residues.